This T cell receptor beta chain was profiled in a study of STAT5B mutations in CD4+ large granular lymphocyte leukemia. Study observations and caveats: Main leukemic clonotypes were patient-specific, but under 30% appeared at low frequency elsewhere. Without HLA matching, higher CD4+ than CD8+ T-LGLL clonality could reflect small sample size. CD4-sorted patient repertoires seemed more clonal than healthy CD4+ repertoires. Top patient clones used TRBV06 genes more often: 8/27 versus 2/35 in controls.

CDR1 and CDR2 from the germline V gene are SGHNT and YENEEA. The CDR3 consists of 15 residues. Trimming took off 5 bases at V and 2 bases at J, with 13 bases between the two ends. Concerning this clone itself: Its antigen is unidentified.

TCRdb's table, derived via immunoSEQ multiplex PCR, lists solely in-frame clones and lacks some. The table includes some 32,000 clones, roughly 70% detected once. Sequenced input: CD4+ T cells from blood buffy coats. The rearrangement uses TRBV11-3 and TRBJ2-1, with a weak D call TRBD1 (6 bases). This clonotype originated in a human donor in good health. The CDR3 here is CASSVQGGPYNEQFF. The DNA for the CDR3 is TGTGCCAGCAGCGTACAGGGTGGGCCCTACAATGAGCAGTTCTTC.